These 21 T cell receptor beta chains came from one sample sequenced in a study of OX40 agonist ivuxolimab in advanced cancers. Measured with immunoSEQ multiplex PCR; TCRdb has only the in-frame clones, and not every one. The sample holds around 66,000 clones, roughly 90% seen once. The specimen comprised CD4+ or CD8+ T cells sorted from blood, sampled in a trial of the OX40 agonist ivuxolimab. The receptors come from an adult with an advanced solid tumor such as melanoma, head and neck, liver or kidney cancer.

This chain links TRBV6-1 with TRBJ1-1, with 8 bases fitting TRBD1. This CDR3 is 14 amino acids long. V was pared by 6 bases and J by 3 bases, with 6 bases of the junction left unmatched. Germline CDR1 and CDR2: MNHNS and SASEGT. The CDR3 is CASSSRGQDTEAFF. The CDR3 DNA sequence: TGTGCCAGCAGCTCCAGGGGGCAGGACACTGAAGCTTTCTTT.

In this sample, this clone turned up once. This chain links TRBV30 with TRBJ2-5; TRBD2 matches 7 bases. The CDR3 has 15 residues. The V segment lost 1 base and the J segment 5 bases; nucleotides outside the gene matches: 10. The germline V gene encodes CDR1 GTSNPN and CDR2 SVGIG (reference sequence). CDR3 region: CAWSGGSTVGETQYF. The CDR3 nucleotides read TGTGCCTGGAGTGGCGGGAGCACCGTGGGGGAGACCCAGTACTTC. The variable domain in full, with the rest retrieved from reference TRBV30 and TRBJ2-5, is SQTIHQWPATLVQPVGSPLSLECTVEGTSNPNLYWYRQAAGRGLQLLFYSVGIGQISSEVPQNLSASRPQDRQFILSSKKLLLSDSGFYLCAWSGGSTVGETQYFGPGTRLLVL.

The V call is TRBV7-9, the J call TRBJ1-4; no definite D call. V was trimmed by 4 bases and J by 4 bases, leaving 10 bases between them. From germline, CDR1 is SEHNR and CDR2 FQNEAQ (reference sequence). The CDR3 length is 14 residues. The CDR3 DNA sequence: TGTGCCAGCAGCTACGGGCGGAATAATGAAAAACTGTTTTTT. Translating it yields CASSYGRNNEKLFF.

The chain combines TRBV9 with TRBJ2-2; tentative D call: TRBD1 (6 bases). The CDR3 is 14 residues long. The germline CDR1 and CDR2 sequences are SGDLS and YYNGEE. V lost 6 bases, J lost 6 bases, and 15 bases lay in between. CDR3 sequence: CASTPQGSAGELFF. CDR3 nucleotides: TGTGCCAGCACACCGCAGGGGTCGGCCGGGGAGCTGTTTTTT.

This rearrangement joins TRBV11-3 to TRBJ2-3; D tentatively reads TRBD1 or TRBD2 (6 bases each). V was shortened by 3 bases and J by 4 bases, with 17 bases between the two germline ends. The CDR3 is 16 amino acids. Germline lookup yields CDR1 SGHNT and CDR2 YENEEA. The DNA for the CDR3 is TGTGCCAGCAGCTTCCGTAGGGGGGTCGGGGCAGATACGCAGTATTTT. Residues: CASSFRRGVGADTQYF.

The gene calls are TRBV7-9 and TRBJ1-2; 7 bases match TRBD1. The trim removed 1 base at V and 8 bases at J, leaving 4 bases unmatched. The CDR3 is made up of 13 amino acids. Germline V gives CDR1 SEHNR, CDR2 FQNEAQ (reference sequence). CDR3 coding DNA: TGTGCCAGCAGCTTAGAAACAGGGGACGGCTACACCTTC. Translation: CASSLETGDGYTF.

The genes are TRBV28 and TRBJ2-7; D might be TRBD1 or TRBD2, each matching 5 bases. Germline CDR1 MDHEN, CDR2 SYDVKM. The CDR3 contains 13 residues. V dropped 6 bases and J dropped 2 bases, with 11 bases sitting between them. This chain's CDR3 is CASRPVGAYEQYF. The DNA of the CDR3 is TGTGCCAGCAGGCCGGTGGGGGCCTACGAGCAGTACTTC. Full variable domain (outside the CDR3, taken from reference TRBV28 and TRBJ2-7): DVKVTQSSRYLVKRTGEKVFLECVQDMDHENMFWYRQDPGLGLRLIYFSYDVKMKEKGDIPEGYSVSREKKERFSLILESASTNQTSMYLCASRPVGAYEQYFGPGTRLTVT.

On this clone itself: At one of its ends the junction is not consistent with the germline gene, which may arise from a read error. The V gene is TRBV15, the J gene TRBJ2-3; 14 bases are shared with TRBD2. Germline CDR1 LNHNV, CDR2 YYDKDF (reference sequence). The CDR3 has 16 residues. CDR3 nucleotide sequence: TGTGCCACCAGAAGAGGACTAGCGGGAGGAACAGATACGCAGTATTTT. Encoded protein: CATRRGLAGGTDTQYF.

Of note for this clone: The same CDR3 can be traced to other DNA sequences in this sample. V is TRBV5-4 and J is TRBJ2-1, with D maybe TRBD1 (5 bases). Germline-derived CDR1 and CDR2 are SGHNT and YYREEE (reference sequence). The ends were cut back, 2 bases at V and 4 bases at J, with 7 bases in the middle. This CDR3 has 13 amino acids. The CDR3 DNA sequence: TGTGCCAGCAGCTTAGACAGTTACAATGAGCAGTTCTTC. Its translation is CASSLDSYNEQFF.

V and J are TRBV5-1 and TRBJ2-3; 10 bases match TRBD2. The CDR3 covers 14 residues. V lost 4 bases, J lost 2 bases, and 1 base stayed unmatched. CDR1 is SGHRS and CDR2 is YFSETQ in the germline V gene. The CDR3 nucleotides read TGCGCCAGCAGCCTAGCGGGAGACACAGATACGCAGTATTTT. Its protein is CASSLAGDTDTQYF.

The CDR3 reads CASSVGPGGTQETQYF. The CDR3 coding sequence is TGTGCCAGCAGCGTAGGCCCAGGGGGGACCCAAGAGACCCAGTACTTC. The chain uses TRBV9 and TRBJ2-5; weak D call: TRBD1 (7 bases). Germline V gene data show CDR1 as SGDLS and CDR2 as YYNGEE. The CDR3 covers 16 residues. Trimming took 0 bases from V and 1 from J, leaving 13 bases between them.

The CDR3 sequence: CASSQDQGLGTSGRANEQFF. CDR3 nucleotide sequence: TGCGCCAGCAGCCAAGATCAAGGTTTGGGGACTAGCGGGAGGGCCAATGAGCAGTTCTTC. The chain combines TRBV4-1 with TRBJ2-1, with 16 bases matching TRBD2. This CDR3 is built from 20 residues. V lost 0 bases and J lost 6; bases outside the gene matches: 11. Germline values: CDR1 MGHRA, CDR2 YSYEKL.

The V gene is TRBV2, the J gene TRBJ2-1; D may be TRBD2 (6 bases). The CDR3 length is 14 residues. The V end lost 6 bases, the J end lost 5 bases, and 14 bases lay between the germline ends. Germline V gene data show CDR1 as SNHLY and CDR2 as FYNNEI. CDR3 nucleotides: TGTGCCAGCAGAGGGACTTCGACAGACAATGAGCAGTTCTTC. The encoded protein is CASRGTSTDNEQFF.

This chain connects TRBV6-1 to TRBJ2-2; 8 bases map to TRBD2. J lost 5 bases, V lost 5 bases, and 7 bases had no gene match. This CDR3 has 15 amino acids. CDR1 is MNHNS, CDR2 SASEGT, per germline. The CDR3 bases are TGTGCCAGCAGTTGGAGCGGGAGAAGTACCGGGGAGCTGTTTTTT. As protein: CASSWSGRSTGELFF.

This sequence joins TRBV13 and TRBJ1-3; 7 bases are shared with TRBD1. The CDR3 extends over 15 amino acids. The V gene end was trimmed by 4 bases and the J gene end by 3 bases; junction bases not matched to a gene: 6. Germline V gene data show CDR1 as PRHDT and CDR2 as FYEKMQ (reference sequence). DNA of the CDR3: TGTGCCAGCAGCTCTAGGACAGGTCATGGAAACACCATATATTTT. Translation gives CASSSRTGHGNTIYF.

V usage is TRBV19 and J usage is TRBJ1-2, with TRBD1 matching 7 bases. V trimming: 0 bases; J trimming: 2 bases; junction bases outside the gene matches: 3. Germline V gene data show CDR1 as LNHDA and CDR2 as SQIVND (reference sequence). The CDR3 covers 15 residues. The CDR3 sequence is CASSIDIQGNYGYTF. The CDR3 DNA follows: TGTGCCAGTAGTATAGATATACAGGGGAACTATGGCTACACCTTC. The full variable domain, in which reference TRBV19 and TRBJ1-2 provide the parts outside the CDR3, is DGGITQSPKYLFRKEGQNVTLSCEQNLNHDAMYWYRQDPGQGLRLIYYSQIVNDFQKGDIAEGYSVSREKKESFPLTVTSAQKNPTAFYLCASSIDIQGNYGYTFGSGTRLTVV.

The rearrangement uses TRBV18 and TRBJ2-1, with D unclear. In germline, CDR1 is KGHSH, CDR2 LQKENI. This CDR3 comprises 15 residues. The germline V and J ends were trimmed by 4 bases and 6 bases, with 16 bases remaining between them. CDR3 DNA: TGTGCCAGCTCACAAGACTCAACTGAATTCAATGAGCAGTTCTTC. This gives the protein CASSQDSTEFNEQFF.

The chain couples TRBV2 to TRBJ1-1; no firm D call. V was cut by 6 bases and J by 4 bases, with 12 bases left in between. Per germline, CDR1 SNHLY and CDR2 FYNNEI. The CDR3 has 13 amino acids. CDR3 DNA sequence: TGTGCCAGCAGCCCCCGTCTTGGCACTGAAGCTTTCTTT. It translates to CASSPRLGTEAFF.

CDR3 sequence (DNA): TGCGCCAGCACCACTAGGGGGGGTTACAATGAGCAGTTCTTC. This sequence encodes CASTTRGGYNEQFF. The chain has TRBV10-2 and TRBJ2-1, with D perhaps TRBD2 (7 bases). This CDR3 has 14 residues. The germline V gene encodes CDR1 WSHSY and CDR2 SAAADI. The ends were cut back, 7 bases at V and 4 bases at J, with 14 bases in the middle.

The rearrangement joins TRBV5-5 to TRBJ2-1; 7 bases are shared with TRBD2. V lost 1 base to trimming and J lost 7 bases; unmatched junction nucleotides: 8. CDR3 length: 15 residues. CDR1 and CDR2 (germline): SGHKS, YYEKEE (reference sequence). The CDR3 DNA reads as TGTGCCAGCAGCTTGATTGTGGCGGGAGTTAATGAGCAGTTCTTC. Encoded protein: CASSLIVAGVNEQFF.

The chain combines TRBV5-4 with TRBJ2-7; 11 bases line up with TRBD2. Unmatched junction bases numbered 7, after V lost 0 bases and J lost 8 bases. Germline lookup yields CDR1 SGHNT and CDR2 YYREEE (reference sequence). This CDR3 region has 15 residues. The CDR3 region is CASSLGGTSGLKQYF. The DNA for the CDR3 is TGTGCCAGCAGCTTGGGCGGGACTAGCGGATTAAAGCAGTACTTC.